A selection of T cell receptor beta chains follows, all from one sample in a study of beta chain features in type 1 diabetes. TCRdb's copy holds only in-frame clones and misses some; the assay was immunoSEQ multiplex PCR. The sample holds nearly 350,000 clones, roughly 8.8% seen once. Source material: central memory CD4+ T cells from blood. Every receptor here comes from a man aged 30 to 39 with type 1 diabetes. CDR3s include the opening cysteine and the closing phenylalanine or tryptophan. The D gene is left open where the match is weak. Clone sizes are given selectively: once, few, many, or a class where the clone is expanded.

-,TRBJ1-2,TRBV18,-,CASSPAGDAYGYTF,TGTGCCAGCTCACCAGCAGGGGACGCCTATGGCTACACCTTC
few,TRBJ2-7,TRBV2,-,CASSGEYEQYF,TGTGCCAGCAGTGGGGAATACGAGCAGTACTTC
-,TRBJ2-7,TRBV5-1,-,CASSFGSRGYEQYF,TGCGCCAGCAGCTTTGGCAGCCGAGGCTACGAGCAGTACTTC
few,TRBJ2-5,TRBV7-9,TRBD2,CASSWGGPQETQYF,TGTGCCAGCAGCTGGGGGGGTCCCCAAGAGACCCAGTACTTC
few,TRBJ1-5,TRBV18,TRBD1,CASSPGTGKKQPQHF,TGTGCCAGCTCCCCCGGGACAGGGAAGAAGCAGCCCCAGCATTTT
-,TRBJ2-7,TRBV28,-,CASSLSYYEQYF,TGTGCCAGCAGTTTATCCTACTACGAGCAGTACTTC
few,TRBJ1-4,TRBV6-5,-,CASSLGGAGEKLFF,TGTGCCAGCAGTTTGGGGGGCGCCGGGGAAAAACTGTTTTTT
few,TRBJ1-1,TRBV5-6,-,CASSFDRNTEAFF,TGTGCCAGCAGCTTTGACAGGAACACTGAAGCTTTCTTT
few,TRBJ1-4,TRBV4-1,-,CASSQDRWTVGEKLFF,TGCGCCAGCAGCCAAGATCGGTGGACAGTCGGTGAAAAACTGTTTTTT
-,TRBJ1-3,TRBV9,-,CASSLDGRLSTGNTIYF,TGTGCCAGCAGTTTGGACGGACGGCTAAGTACGGGAAACACCATATATTTT
many,TRBJ2-1,TRBV11-2,-,CASSSGQYNEQFF,TGTGCCAGCAGCTCCGGACAGTACAATGAGCAGTTCTTC
-,TRBJ1-5,TRBV21-1,-,CASHPRRWGNQPQHF,TGTGCCAGTCACCCTCGCCGGTGGGGCAATCAGCCCCAGCATTTT
-,TRBJ2-5,TRBV7-9,TRBD2,CASSSPLAGYRETQYF,TGTGCCAGCAGCTCGCCGCTAGCGGGGTATCGAGAGACCCAGTACTTC
-,TRBJ2-1,TRBV5-1,-,CASREGGSSYNEQFF,TGCGCCAGCAGGGAGGGCGGTAGCTCCTACAATGAGCAGTTCTTC
-,TRBJ2-7,TRBV7-9,TRBD1,CASSKDRGVDEQYF,TGTGCCAGCAGCAAAGACAGGGGAGTGGACGAGCAGTACTTC
-,TRBJ2-1,TRBV6-1,TRBD2,CASSTTSAYNEQFF,TGTGCCAGCAGTACGACTAGCGCATACAATGAGCAGTTCTTC
-,TRBJ2-6,TRBV11-2,-,CASSLMDSRSGANVLTF,TGTGCCAGCAGCTTAATGGACAGCCGCTCTGGGGCCAACGTCCTGACTTTC
few,TRBJ2-7,TRBV13,TRBD1,CASRSDRADEQYF,TGTGCCAGCAGATCGGACAGGGCGGACGAGCAGTACTTC
-,TRBJ2-2,TRBV4-3,-,CASSQALAYTGELFF,TGCGCCAGCAGCCAAGCCCTAGCGTACACCGGGGAGCTGTTTTTT
few,TRBJ2-7,TRBV30,TRBD1,CACTQFRDRGEQYF,TGTGCCTGCACACAATTCCGGGACAGGGGCGAGCAGTACTTC
few,TRBJ2-3,TRBV11-2,TRBD2,CASSFSSGGVDTQYF,TGTGCCAGCAGCTTTTCTAGCGGGGGGGTAGATACGCAGTATTTT